This entry lists 26 T cell receptor beta chains sequenced from one sample in a study of T cell clones after liver transplantation. Some clones are missing from TCRdb's copy, which holds only in-frame ones; the method was immunoSEQ multiplex PCR. The repertoire holds nearly 55,000 clones, with roughly 84% as singletons. The sequenced sample was CD4+ T cells from blood, obtained before liver transplant. The receptor set was obtained from a human donor who received a liver transplant.

This rearrangement joins TRBV13 to TRBJ1-1, with 7 bases lining up with TRBD1. The CDR3 spans 13 residues. From germline, CDR1 is PRHDT and CDR2 FYEKMQ (reference sequence). V lost 8 bases and J lost 2; bases outside the gene matches: 5. The CDR3 spells CASVRQGNTEAFF. The CDR3 coding sequence is TGTGCCAGCGTGAGACAGGGTAACACTGAAGCTTTCTTT. Full variable domain (missing parts from reference TRBV13 and TRBJ1-1): AAGVIQSPRHLIKEKRETATLKCYPIPRHDTVYWYQQGPGQDPQFLISFYEKMQSDKGSIPDRFSAQQFSDYHSELNMSSLELGDSALYFCASVRQGNTEAFFGQGTRLTVV.

The chain recombines TRBV14 with TRBJ2-3; D unclear. This CDR3 is built from 14 residues. The germline V gene has CDR1 SGHDN and CDR2 FVKESK. V shed 1 base and J shed 7 bases, with 12 bases lying between them. CDR3: CASSQAGSSHTQYF. As DNA, the CDR3 is TGTGCCAGCAGCCAAGCCGGTAGCTCTCATACGCAGTATTTT.

The chain links TRBV15 to TRBJ2-7; the D gene is possibly TRBD1 (6 bases). Per the germline V gene, CDR1 is LNHNV and CDR2 is YYDKDF (reference sequence). The CDR3 is 13 amino acids. The V end was cut by 5 bases, the J end by 4 bases, with 12 bases between. This chain's CDR3 is CATSPGAEYEQYF. The CDR3 DNA sequence: TGTGCCACCAGCCCAGGGGCCGAATACGAGCAGTACTTC. The variable domain in full, completed from reference TRBV15 and TRBJ2-7, reads DAMVIQNPRYQVTQFGKPVTLSCSQTLNHNVMYWYQQKSSQAPKLLFHYYDKDFNNEADTPDNFQSRRPNTSFCFLDIRSPGLGDTAMYLCATSPGAEYEQYFGPGTRLTVT.

This chain uses TRBV5-1 with TRBJ1-1; possible D gene TRBD1, 5 bases. Germline V gene sequence: CDR1 SGHRS, CDR2 YFSETQ. The CDR3 consists of 13 residues. Trimming stripped 1 base from V and 1 base from J, with 5 bases between. The CDR3 loop reads CASSLQGNTEAFF. CDR3 DNA: TGCGCCAGCAGCTTGCAGGGGAACACTGAAGCTTTCTTT.

The chain is built from TRBV7-3 and TRBJ2-3, with D unresolved. Deletions cut 4 bases from V and 0 bases from J, with 5 bases between. Germline assignment: CDR1 SGHTA and CDR2 FQGTGA. This CDR3 is 13 amino acids long. CDR3 sequence (DNA): TGTGCCAGCAGCTCGGCTAGCACAGATACGCAGTATTTT. As protein: CASSSASTDTQYF.

V gene TRBV18 combines with J gene TRBJ1-1; no definite D call. This CDR3 has 13 residues. V was trimmed by 6 bases and J by 1 base, leaving 9 bases between them. In germline, CDR1 is KGHSH, CDR2 LQKENI. CDR3 DNA: TGTGCCAGCTCCTGGTCGGCGAACACTGAAGCTTTCTTT. Amino acid sequence: CASSWSANTEAFF.

This chain uses TRBV5-1 with TRBJ2-5, with 7 bases aligning to TRBD1. CDR1 is SGHRS and CDR2 is YFSETQ in the germline V gene. The J segment lost 4 bases and the V segment lost 0 bases, leaving 3 bases of the junction unmatched. This CDR3 has 14 residues. CDR3 amino acids: CASSLGGGRETQYF. CDR3 DNA sequence: TGCGCCAGCAGCTTGGGAGGGGGCCGAGAGACCCAGTACTTC.

This chain links TRBV2 with TRBJ2-1; 9 bases map to TRBD1. Germline-derived CDR1 and CDR2 are SNHLY and FYNNEI. The trim removed 6 bases at V and 9 bases at J, leaving 9 bases unmatched. This CDR3 region has 14 residues. The chain's CDR3 is CASRAGTGWGEQFF. The CDR3 nucleotides read TGTGCCAGCAGAGCCGGGACAGGGTGGGGTGAGCAGTTCTTC.

V is TRBV4-3 and J is TRBJ2-3; the D gene is possibly TRBD1 (7 bases). Germline assignment: CDR1 LGHNA and CDR2 YSLEER. Trimming cost V 0 bases and J 8 bases, with 21 bases left between them. CDR3 length: 17 residues. Written as DNA, the CDR3 is TGCGCCAGCAGCCAAGATCCGACAGGGTCCACCGGGGGTACGCAGTATTTT. This translates into CASSQDPTGSTGGTQYF.

The rearrangement uses TRBV7-2 and TRBJ2-1; D is ambiguous. CDR3 length: 13 residues. Trimming left V 1 base short and J 5 bases short, with 6 bases between. Germline-derived CDR1 and CDR2 are SGHTA and FQGNSA. CDR3 amino acids: CASSLEIDNEQFF. In DNA, the CDR3 is TGTGCCAGCAGCTTAGAGATAGACAATGAGCAGTTCTTC.

The rearrangement uses TRBV9 and TRBJ2-3; 8 bases align to TRBD1. Trimming took 3 bases from V and 4 from J; bases not matched to a gene: 4. Germline lookup yields CDR1 SGDLS and CDR2 YYNGEE. This CDR3 is 14 amino acids long. CDR3 protein: CASSDGQGSDTQYF. The CDR3 DNA follows: TGTGCCAGCAGCGATGGACAGGGCTCAGATACGCAGTATTTT.

The V call is TRBV9, the J call TRBJ1-1; D remains ambiguous. Germline V gene data show CDR1 as SGDLS and CDR2 as YYNGEE. This CDR3 region has 13 residues. V was pared by 0 bases and J by 4 bases, with 7 bases between. Written as DNA, the CDR3 is TGTGCCAGCAGCGTAGTAGGATCCACTGAAGCTTTCTTT. Its protein product is CASSVVGSTEAFF.

This chain joins TRBV6-1 and TRBJ2-7; D is unclear. V was pared by 6 bases and J by 2 bases, with 11 bases between. CDR1 MNHNS and CDR2 SASEGT come from the germline V gene. The CDR3 runs 13 residues. CDR3 residues: CASSPAATYEQYF. The CDR3 DNA is TGTGCCAGCAGCCCAGCTGCGACCTACGAGCAGTACTTC.

The chain links TRBV7-9 to TRBJ2-1; D call uncertain. The CDR3 spans 12 residues. V lost 5 bases, J lost 8 bases, and 10 bases lay in between. The germline gives CDR1 SEHNR, CDR2 FQNEAQ (reference sequence). CDR3 coding DNA: TGTGCCAGCAGCCCCGCCGACTATGAGCAGTTCTTC. This sequence encodes CASSPADYEQFF.

The chain is built from TRBV5-4 and TRBJ2-7; 8 bases match TRBD1. Germline V gene lookup returns CDR1 SGHNT and CDR2 YYREEE (reference sequence). This CDR3 region has 14 residues. Germline trimming cut 0 bases from V and 3 bases from J; bases unmatched to any gene: 2. Written as DNA, the CDR3 is TGTGCCAGCAGCTTGGGGGGACAGGTCTACGAGCAGTACTTC. Its translation: CASSLGGQVYEQYF.

The chain has TRBV7-9 and TRBJ2-1; D perhaps matches TRBD2 (5 bases). The germline V and J ends were trimmed by 0 bases and 7 bases, with 19 bases remaining between them. Germline assignment: CDR1 SEHNR and CDR2 FQNEAQ (reference sequence). CDR3 length equals 17 residues. CDR3 coding DNA: TGTGCCAGCAGCTTAGCCCATCAACGGCGGGTGCGAAATGAGCAGTTCTTC. Protein: CASSLAHQRRVRNEQFF.

V and J are TRBV9 and TRBJ1-2; the D gene is possibly TRBD1 (5 bases). Trimming stripped 0 bases from V and 2 bases from J, with 8 bases between. CDR3 length equals 14 residues. Germline CDR1 is SGDLS and CDR2 is YYNGEE. CDR3 nucleotide sequence: TGTGCCAGCAGCGTAGCAGGGCAGAACTATGGCTACACCTTC. Its protein is CASSVAGQNYGYTF.

This clone was found once. V gene TRBV7-3 combines with J gene TRBJ2-5; tentative D call: TRBD1 (6 bases). This CDR3 has 13 amino acids. Germline V gives CDR1 SGHTA, CDR2 FQGTGA. Trimming removed 4 bases from V and 3 bases from J, with 9 bases in between. This CDR3 is CASSSGQKETQYF. The CDR3 DNA reads TGTGCCAGCAGCTCGGGACAAAAAGAGACCCAGTACTTC.

The chain joins TRBV18 to TRBJ2-2; maybe TRBD1 (6 bases). The CDR3 is 15 residues long. Trimming removed 6 bases from V and 1 base from J, with 12 bases in between. Germline CDR1 is KGHSH and CDR2 is LQKENI. The CDR3 sequence: CASSQGPWNTGELFF. The CDR3 region has the DNA TGTGCCAGCTCCCAGGGGCCCTGGAACACCGGGGAGCTGTTTTTT.

Only one count was recorded for this clone. This same CDR3 is encoded by further DNA sequences in the sample. This rearrangement joins TRBV7-8 to TRBJ1-4; D not certain. The germline V gene has CDR1 SGHVS and CDR2 FQNEAQ. V dropped 1 base and J dropped 7 bases, with 4 bases sitting between them. This CDR3 has 12 amino acids. The CDR3 region is CASSLVSEKLFF. The CDR3 region has the DNA TGTGCCAGCAGCTTAGTTAGTGAAAAACTGTTTTTT.

V and J are TRBV4-1 and TRBJ2-7, with TRBD2 matching 7 bases. The CDR3 runs 15 residues. The V segment lost 3 bases and the J segment 5 bases; nucleotides outside the gene matches: 10. Germline CDR1 reads MGHRA; CDR2 reads YSYEKL. The CDR3 bases are TGCGCCAGCAGCCAGGGATGGGGGAGGGCCGACGAGCAGTACTTC. This sequence encodes CASSQGWGRADEQYF.

The chain carries TRBV13 and TRBJ1-4, with TRBD1 as a possible D gene (6 bases). This CDR3 contains 14 residues. The germline V and J ends were trimmed by 5 bases and 7 bases, with 14 bases remaining between them. Looked up from germline, CDR1 is PRHDT and CDR2 is FYEKMQ (reference sequence). The CDR3 reads CASSRTGFGEKLFF. CDR3 bases: TGTGCCAGCAGCCGTACAGGGTTTGGTGAAAAACTGTTTTTT.

The rearrangement uses TRBV7-3 and TRBJ2-5, with D unclear. Between the trimmed V and J ends, which lost 5 bases and 0 bases, there was a span of 7 bases. Germline V CDR1 and CDR2: SGHTA, FQGTGA. This CDR3 has 13 residues. CDR3 residues: CASSPGHQETQYF. CDR3 DNA sequence: TGTGCCAGCAGCCCCGGACACCAAGAGACCCAGTACTTC.

The rearrangement joins TRBV9 to TRBJ1-1, with unresolved D. CDR1 SGDLS and CDR2 YYNGEE come from the germline V gene. Between the trimmed V and J ends, which lost 0 bases and 6 bases, there was a span of 9 bases. This CDR3 is built from 13 residues. DNA of the CDR3: TGTGCCAGCAGCGTAGTCCCCCTCGCTGAAGCTTTCTTT. Its protein product is CASSVVPLAEAFF.

V and J are TRBV5-1 and TRBJ2-1, with D possibly matching TRBD2 (5 bases). The germline V gene has CDR1 SGHRS and CDR2 YFSETQ. The V end was cut by 2 bases, the J end by 14 bases, with 23 bases between. The CDR3 is made up of 15 amino acids. The CDR3 spells CASSFSGMSKEEKFF. In nucleotides, the CDR3 is TGCGCCAGCAGCTTCTCCGGGATGAGCAAGGAGGAGAAGTTCTTC. Full variable domain (remainder filled in from reference TRBV5-1 and TRBJ2-1): KAGVTQTPRYLIKTRGQQVTLSCSPISGHRSVSWYQQTPGQGLQFLFEYFSETQRNKGNFPGRFSGRQFSNSRSEMNVSTLELGDSALYLCASSFSGMSKEEKFFGPGTRLTVL.

The count of this clone is one. The CDR3 sequence is CASSLESGPGDGYTF. CDR3 coding DNA: TGCGCCAGCAGCTTGGAGTCAGGGCCGGGGGACGGCTACACCTTC. The chain has TRBV5-1 and TRBJ1-2, with D possibly matching TRBD1 (5 bases). This CDR3 region has 15 residues. The ends were cut back, 0 bases at V and 8 bases at J, with 17 bases in the middle. Per the germline V gene, CDR1 is SGHRS and CDR2 is YFSETQ.